The rows below give T cell receptor beta chains drawn from one sample of a study of blood T cell repertoires in COVID-19. Some clones are missing from TCRdb's copy, which holds only in-frame ones; the method was immunoSEQ multiplex PCR. The sample lists around 200,000 clones; about 86% were seen once. The specimen was peripheral blood. These receptors all come from a woman aged 45 to 65 with acute or convalescent COVID-19. CDR3s include the opening cysteine and the closing phenylalanine or tryptophan. Fields, in order: clone size, J gene, V gene, D gene, CDR3 protein, CDR3 DNA. The D gene is left open where the match is weak. Size is omitted from some rows. Given values are once, few, many or a class for expanded clones.

-	TRBJ2-2	TRBV12-5	-	CASGLVSLARTGELFF	TGTGCTAGTGGTTTGGTAAGCCTAGCGAGAACCGGGGAGCTGTTTTTT
-	TRBJ2-3	TRBV21-1	-	CASSKAPSGTDTQYF	TGTGCCAGCAGCAAAGCGCCTAGCGGTACAGATACGCAGTATTTT
-	TRBJ2-1	TRBV5-1	TRBD2	CASSREGYEQFF	TGCGCCAGCAGCCGGGAGGGCTATGAGCAGTTCTTC
few	TRBJ2-7	TRBV2	TRBD2	CAPGGGSSYEQYF	TGTGCCCCCGGGGGGGGAAGCTCCTACGAGCAGTACTTC
-	TRBJ1-2	TRBV7-9	-	CASSALTENYGYTF	TGTGCCAGCAGCGCGCTGACAGAAAACTATGGCTACACCTTC
-	TRBJ2-7	TRBV2	-	CASSDGGLTDEQYF	TGTGCCAGCAGTGACGGCGGACTTACGGACGAGCAGTACTTC
few	TRBJ1-1	TRBV5-1	-	CASSLADNTNTEAFF	TGCGCCAGCAGCTTGGCGGACAATACGAACACTGAAGCTTTCTTT
-	TRBJ2-7	TRBV5-6	-	CASSLNRAYEQYF	TGTGCCAGCAGCTTGAACAGGGCCTACGAGCAGTACTTC
once	TRBJ1-6	TRBV30	-	CAWSVGSGDDSPLHF	TGTGCCTGGAGTGTAGGTTCAGGGGATGATTCACCCCTCCACTTT
-	TRBJ2-1	TRBV7-9	TRBD1	CASSLRTGDYNEQFF	TGTGCCAGCAGCTTAAGAACAGGGGACTACAATGAGCAGTTCTTC
once	TRBJ2-3	TRBV10-2	-	CASGRGPIVDTQYF	TGCGCCAGCGGCCGGGGTCCGATCGTGGATACGCAGTATTTT
once	TRBJ2-1	TRBV7-8	TRBD2	CASSRSLAGYNEQFF	TGTGCCAGCTCCAGGTCCCTAGCGGGTTACAATGAGCAGTTCTTC
-	TRBJ1-2	TRBV18	-	CASSPSTAYTQGDYGYTF	TGTGCCAGCTCACCCTCCACGGCCTACACGCAGGGCGACTATGGCTACACCTTC
-	TRBJ1-2	TRBV5-4	TRBD1	CASSLDRGLNGYTF	TGTGCCAGCAGCTTAGACAGGGGATTGAATGGCTACACCTTC
-	TRBJ1-1	TRBV10-2	-	CASRGRGATNTEAFF	TGCGCCAGCAGGGGGAGGGGGGCTACTAACACTGAAGCTTTCTTT
once	TRBJ2-7	TRBV3-1/TRBV3-2	-	CASSQNRDYEQYF	TGTGCCAGCAGCCAAAACAGGGACTACGAGCAGTACTTC
-	TRBJ2-1	TRBV19	-	CASKDYSNEQFF	TGTGCCAGTAAGGACTACTCCAATGAGCAGTTCTTC
-	TRBJ1-2	TRBV3-1/TRBV3-2	TRBD1	CASSQFGQAAGYTF	TGTGCCAGCAGCCAATTTGGACAGGCGGCGGGCTACACCTTC
few	TRBJ1-4	TRBV5-6	-	CASSSRVNEKLFF	TGTGCCAGCAGCTCCAGGGTAAATGAAAAACTGTTTTTT
-	TRBJ2-5	TRBV9	TRBD2	CASSHPRPRTSGGTIQETQYF	TGTGCCAGCAGCCATCCGCGGCCCCGGACTAGCGGGGGGACCATCCAAGAGACCCAGTACTTC
-	TRBJ2-4	TRBV9	TRBD1	CASSADYRGNIQYF	TGTGCCAGCAGCGCCGACTACAGGGGAAACATTCAGTACTTC
once	TRBJ2-2	TRBV7-9	TRBD2	CASIATSAANTGELFF	TGTGCCAGCATTGCAACTAGCGCCGCGAACACCGGGGAGCTGTTTTTT
-	TRBJ2-7	TRBV7-9	TRBD1	CASSWDRGGEQYF	TGTGCCAGCAGCTGGGACAGGGGTGGCGAGCAGTACTTC
few	TRBJ2-7	TRBV11-2	-	CASSPRTVGSYEQYF	TGTGCCAGCAGCCCTCGGACAGTTGGGTCCTACGAGCAGTACTTC
-	TRBJ1-5	TRBV12-3/TRBV12-4	-	CASSIQINQPQHF	TGTGCCAGCAGCATACAAATCAATCAGCCCCAGCATTTT
-	TRBJ1-2	TRBV6-6	-	CASSFRDMDGYTF	TGTGCCAGCAGTTTCCGGGACATGGATGGCTACACCTTC
-	TRBJ1-4	TRBV19	-	CASSNRDRRNEKLFF	TGTGCCAGTAGTAACAGAGACAGGAGGAATGAAAAACTGTTTTTT
-	TRBJ2-7	TRBV7-9	TRBD2	CASSQGRAGASYEQYF	TGTGCCAGCAGCCAAGGGAGAGCGGGAGCTTCCTACGAGCAGTACTTC
-	TRBJ2-7	TRBV2	-	CASSRGNNEQYF	TGTGCCAGCTCTAGGGGGAATAACGAGCAGTACTTC
-	TRBJ2-3	TRBV4-3	-	CASSQDHDYPTDTQYF	TGCGCCAGCAGCCAAGATCACGACTATCCCACAGATACGCAGTATTTT